These 26 T cell receptor beta chains share one sample of origin, sequenced in a study of Tregs in tolerant kidney transplant recipients. Measured with immunoSEQ multiplex PCR; TCRdb has only the in-frame clones, and not every one. The sample has roughly 120,000 clones; 85% to 95% are singletons. Sequencing used CD4+ T cells from blood. These receptors were collected from a human donor in good health.

DNA of the CDR3: TGTGCCAGCAGTAGGACAGGGGTGGAGCCCCAGCATTTT. Translating it yields CASSRTGVEPQHF. This chain connects TRBV6-6 to TRBJ1-5; 9 nucleotides line up with TRBD1. CDR1 and CDR2 from the germline V gene are MNHNY and SVGAGI (reference sequence). This CDR3 has 13 amino acids. The trim removed 5 bases at V and 8 bases at J, leaving 4 bases unmatched.

This CDR3 is CASSYGGEAENEKLFF. In DNA form, the CDR3 reads TGTGCCAGCAGTTACGGAGGAGAGGCTGAAAATGAAAAACTGTTTTTT. The V and J genes are TRBV6-6 and TRBJ1-4; D is undetermined. The V and J ends lost 2 bases and 5 bases respectively, with 15 bases between them. Germline V gives CDR1 MNHNY, CDR2 SVGAGI (reference sequence). CDR3 size: 16 residues.

The count of this clone is one. The V call is TRBV29-1, the J call TRBJ2-1, with TRBD2 matching 14 bases. V shed 3 bases and J 4 bases; nucleotides not matched to a gene: 5. This CDR3 contains 16 residues. CDR1 is SQVTM, CDR2 ANQGSEA, per germline. The CDR3 nucleotides read TGCAGCGTTGATTCGGGGACTAGCGGGAGTTACAATGAGCAGTTCTTC. It codes for CSVDSGTSGSYNEQFF.

The J gene is TRBJ2-2, the V gene TRBV20-1, with D possibly being TRBD2 (6 bases). Per the germline V gene, CDR1 is DFQATT and CDR2 is SNEGSKA (reference sequence). This CDR3 comprises 11 residues. Trimming took off 7 bases at V and 7 bases at J, with 10 bases between the two ends. CDR3 residues: CSGDFNGELFF. Written as DNA, the CDR3 is TGCAGTGGGGACTTCAACGGGGAGCTGTTTTTT.

V usage is TRBV5-1 and J usage is TRBJ1-1, with TRBD1 matching 7 bases. The CDR3 totals 15 residues. Germline CDR1 is SGHRS and CDR2 is YFSETQ. Unmatched junction bases numbered 7, after V lost 5 bases and J lost 0 bases. The CDR3 region is CASSARTGLNTEAFF. CDR3 nucleotides: TGCGCCAGCAGTGCCCGGACAGGTTTGAACACTGAAGCTTTCTTT.

This clone has a single count. This chain joins TRBV5-6 and TRBJ2-7; no reliable D call. CDR3 length equals 14 residues. Germline lookup yields CDR1 SGHDT and CDR2 YYEEEE. Trimming removed 0 bases at V and 0 bases at J, with 7 bases between. As DNA, the CDR3 is TGTGCCAGCAGCTTGGGGTATGGCTCCTACGAGCAGTACTTC. It encodes CASSLGYGSYEQYF.

The chain uses TRBV6-5 and TRBJ1-1; TRBD1 is a possible D gene (6 bases). This CDR3 contains 16 residues. Germline V gene lookup returns CDR1 MNHEY and CDR2 SVGAGI. Trimming shortened V by 2 bases and J by 1 base, and 14 bases separated the two germline ends. This chain's CDR3 is CASSYGGTRRNTEAFF. The CDR3 DNA sequence: TGTGCCAGCAGTTACGGCGGGACAAGAAGGAACACTGAAGCTTTCTTT.

The gene calls are TRBV7-9 and TRBJ1-2, with 8 bases identical to TRBD1. Germline V lookup: CDR1 SEHNR, CDR2 FQNEAQ (reference sequence). The CDR3 totals 12 residues. The V and J ends lost 9 bases and 5 bases, in that order; junction bases with no gene match: 5. The CDR3: CASGTGVYGYTF. CDR3 nucleotides: TGTGCCAGTGGGACAGGCGTTTATGGCTACACCTTC.

The CDR3 region has the DNA TGTGCCAGCAGTGCAGACACCTACGAGCAGTACTTC. Protein: CASSADTYEQYF. The chain combines TRBV6-1 with TRBJ2-7; D unresolved. From germline, CDR1 is MNHNS and CDR2 SASEGT. V shed 4 bases and J shed 2 bases, with 6 bases lying between them. The CDR3 runs 12 residues.

V usage is TRBV10-3 and J usage is TRBJ2-7; 7 positions match TRBD1. Unmatched junction bases numbered 6, after V lost 7 bases and J lost 0 bases. CDR1 is ENHRY and CDR2 is SYGVKD in the germline V gene. The CDR3 has 14 residues. CDR3 coding DNA: TGTGCCATCACCGCGACAGGGTACTCCTACGAGCAGTACTTC. Protein sequence: CAITATGYSYEQYF.

The J gene is TRBJ1-6, the V gene TRBV6-6, with D possibly matching TRBD1 (6 bases). Deletions cut 0 bases from V and 9 bases from J, with 15 bases between. Germline CDR1 is MNHNY and CDR2 is SVGAGI (reference sequence). This CDR3 region has 16 residues. The CDR3 reads CASSYSWPGAGSPLHF. CDR3 nucleotides: TGTGCCAGCAGTTACTCGTGGCCGGGGGCAGGTTCACCCCTCCACTTT.

The chain carries TRBV25-1 and TRBJ1-5; 10 nucleotides align to TRBD1. Germline assignment: CDR1 MGHDK and CDR2 SYGVNS. V shed 3 bases, J shed 4 bases, and the junction held 3 bases outside the gene matches. CDR3 size: 15 residues. The CDR3 reads CASSDGTGVNQPQHF. The CDR3 bases are TGTGCCAGCAGTGACGGGACAGGGGTGAATCAGCCCCAGCATTTT.

This clone was observed a single time. The chain recombines TRBV9 with TRBJ1-1; D call uncertain. CDR1 is SGDLS and CDR2 is YYNGEE in the germline V gene. The CDR3 length is 14 residues. V lost 1 base to trimming and J lost 1 base, with 8 bases between them. CDR3 DNA sequence: TGTGCCAGCAGCGTAATTCCGACGAACACTGAAGCTTTCTTT. Its protein is CASSVIPTNTEAFF.

The chain recombines TRBV18 with TRBJ1-5; 9 positions match TRBD1. CDR1 and CDR2 (germline): KGHSH, LQKENI. CDR3 length: 20 amino acids. Trimming took 0 bases from V and 1 from J; bases not matched to a gene: 13. The CDR3 DNA reads TGTGCCAGCTCACCACCACGGGGACAGGGTGGAGATGGGAGCAATCAGCCCCAGCATTTT. Amino acids: CASSPPRGQGGDGSNQPQHF.

The chain couples TRBV27 to TRBJ2-2, with D maybe TRBD1 (6 bases). CDR3 length: 13 amino acids. Per germline, CDR1 MNHEY and CDR2 SMNVEV (reference sequence). Trimming left V 5 bases short and J 6 bases short, with 10 bases between. CDR3 in amino acids: CASSPRTAGELFF. The CDR3 nucleotides are TGTGCCAGCAGTCCCAGGACAGCCGGGGAGCTGTTTTTT.

The rearrangement links TRBV11-2 to TRBJ1-2, with D uncertain. Germline assignment: CDR1 SGHAT and CDR2 FQNNGV. The CDR3 runs to 14 residues. V was trimmed by 0 bases and J by 8 bases, leaving 13 bases between them. The CDR3 loop reads CASSLDPRGEGYTF. The CDR3 nucleotides are TGTGCCAGCAGCTTAGATCCCCGGGGAGAAGGCTACACCTTC. The full variable domain, with the rest looked up from reference TRBV11-2 and TRBJ1-2, is EAGVAQSPRYKIIEKRQSVAFWCNPISGHATLYWYQQILGQGPKLLIQFQNNGVVDDSQLPKDRFSAERLKGVDSTLKIQPAKLEDSAVYLCASSLDPRGEGYTFGSGTRLTVV.

The rearrangement joins TRBV4-1 to TRBJ2-7, with D possibly being TRBD1 or TRBD2 (5 bases each). The ends were cut back, 8 bases at V and 7 bases at J, with 15 bases in the middle. Germline V lookup: CDR1 MGHRA, CDR2 YSYEKL. The CDR3 contains 12 residues. The CDR3 DNA is TGCGCCAGCGGGGCAGGGACCGAGGAGCAGTACTTC. This sequence encodes CASGAGTEEQYF.

The rearrangement joins TRBV7-2 to TRBJ2-1; 7 nucleotides align to TRBD2. Germline V lookup: CDR1 SGHTA, CDR2 FQGNSA. V dropped 1 base and J dropped 10; count of bases not matched to a gene: 10. The CDR3 totals 15 residues. DNA for the CDR3: TGTGCCAGCAGCTTAGGGGGGGGATCGAAAATAGAGCAGTTCTTC. Protein product: CASSLGGGSKIEQFF.

This clone was seen just once. The rearrangement uses TRBV11-3 and TRBJ2-1, with 7 bases matching TRBD2. Germline CDR1 is SGHNT and CDR2 is YENEEA. There are 15 residues in the CDR3. Losses at the gene ends were 4 bases for V and 3 bases for J; bases not matched to a gene: 6. CDR3 bases: TGTGCCAGCAGCTCGGGACGGGGGGACTACAATGAGCAGTTCTTC. Residues: CASSSGRGDYNEQFF.

This clone has only a few counts. The gene calls are TRBV2 and TRBJ1-5; no clear D gene. Germline values: CDR1 SNHLY, CDR2 FYNNEI. The CDR3 is 14 amino acids. V lost 4 bases, J lost 3 bases, and 10 bases lay in between. DNA of the CDR3: TGTGCCAGCAGTGCCGACGGTATCAATCAGCCCCAGCATTTT. This codes for CASSADGINQPQHF.

V gene TRBV6-1 combines with J gene TRBJ1-5; TRBD1 matches at 7 bases. Germline V CDR1 and CDR2: MNHNS, SASEGT. V lost 5 bases, J lost 5 bases, and 6 bases stayed unmatched. This CDR3 contains 14 residues. The CDR3 protein is CASSRQGIDQPQHF. Here the CDR3 DNA reads TGTGCCAGCAGTCGACAGGGTATCGATCAGCCCCAGCATTTT.

As DNA, the CDR3 is TGTGCCAGCAGCCACCTGGGCGAGTACCAAGAGACCCAGTACTTC. Translation gives CASSHLGEYQETQYF. V gene TRBV13 combines with J gene TRBJ2-5; the D is unclear. V was trimmed by 5 bases and J by 0 bases, leaving 13 bases between them. Per germline, CDR1 PRHDT and CDR2 FYEKMQ (reference sequence). The CDR3 runs to 15 residues.

The V and J genes are TRBV2 and TRBJ2-1, with TRBD2 identical over 13 bases. Per germline, CDR1 SNHLY and CDR2 FYNNEI. The V segment lost 3 bases and the J segment 7 bases; nucleotides outside the gene matches: 3. This CDR3 spans 15 amino acids. The CDR3 sequence is CASSDGTSGINEQFF. The CDR3 coding sequence is TGTGCCAGCAGTGACGGGACTAGCGGGATTAATGAGCAGTTCTTC. The entire variable domain, with the rest obtained from reference TRBV2 and TRBJ2-1, is as follows: EPEVTQTPSHQVTQMGQEVILRCVPISNHLYFYWYRQILGQKVEFLVSFYNNEISEKSEIFDDQFSVERPDGSNFTLKIRSTKLEDSAMYFCASSDGTSGINEQFFGPGTRLTVL.

V and J are TRBV7-6 and TRBJ1-1; TRBD1 matches 7 bases. Unmatched junction bases numbered 12, after V lost 5 bases and J lost 3 bases. The CDR3 runs to 16 residues. Germline assignment: CDR1 SGHVS and CDR2 FNYEAQ. CDR3 coding DNA: TGTGCCAGCAGCCCAACAGGGGCCGGGGGAGACACTGAAGCTTTCTTT. Encoded protein: CASSPTGAGGDTEAFF.

CDR3 region: CASSLNLARRNPGNTIYF. The DNA of the CDR3 is TGTGCCAGCAGCTTAAATCTGGCCAGACGTAACCCGGGAAACACCATATATTTT. The rearrangement links TRBV7-6 to TRBJ1-3; D call uncertain. Germline V gives CDR1 SGHVS, CDR2 FNYEAQ. The CDR3 covers 18 residues. The germline V and J ends were trimmed by 2 bases and 4 bases, with 21 bases remaining between them. Based on the CDR3 plus reference TRBV7-6 and TRBJ1-3, the full variable domain is GAGVSQSPRYKVTKRGQDVALRCDPISGHVSLYWYRQALGQGPEFLTYFNYEAQQDKSGLPNDRFSAERPEGSISTLTIQRTEQRDSAMYRCASSLNLARRNPGNTIYFGEGSWLTVV.

On this clone itself: Its ends do not fully match the called genes, so a read error is possible. This chain joins TRBV7-7 and TRBJ1-4, with a tentative D call TRBD1 (5 bases). This CDR3 comprises 13 residues. Germline CDR1 and CDR2: SSHAT and FNYEAQ (reference sequence). Here the CDR3 reads CASSRDTNEKLFF. CDR3 coding DNA: TGTGCTAGCAGCAGGGACACTAATGAAAAACTGTTTTTT. Complete variable domain (other parts from reference TRBV7-7 and TRBJ1-4): GAGVSQSPRYKVTKRGQDVTLRCDPISSHATLYWYQQALGQGPEFLTYFNYEAQPDKSGLPSDRFSAERPEGSISTLTIQRTEQRDSAMYRCASSRDTNEKLFFGSGTQLSVL.